The 11 T cell receptor beta chains below come from one sample, sequenced in a study of blood T cell repertoires in COVID-19. TCRdb's table, derived via immunoSEQ multiplex PCR, lists solely in-frame clones and lacks some. The data show around 280,000 clones, with roughly 86% seen just once and 11% held by the top ten. Material for sequencing was peripheral blood. The origin of the receptors is a woman under 40 with COVID-19, enrolled during active disease.

This chain connects TRBV18 to TRBJ2-4; 7 positions agree with TRBD1. Germline V gene lookup returns CDR1 KGHSH and CDR2 LQKENI. Trimming removed 1 base from V and 0 bases from J; junction bases left unmatched: 6. CDR3 length: 17 residues. CDR3 amino acids: CASSPLQGTKAKNIQYF. The CDR3 DNA follows: TGTGCCAGCTCACCACTACAGGGGACAAAAGCCAAAAACATTCAGTACTTC.

The J gene is TRBJ1-4, the V gene TRBV5-1; D gene unclear. The CDR3 is made up of 14 amino acids. Germline loops: CDR1 SGHRS, CDR2 YFSETQ. V was cut by 3 bases and J by 1 base, with 7 bases left in between. As DNA, the CDR3 is TGCGCCAGCAGCTCCCTAGAAACTAATGAAAAACTGTTTTTT. Encoded protein: CASSSLETNEKLFF.

This CDR3 is CASTIQGDYGYTF. CDR3 bases: TGTGCCAGCACAATCCAGGGGGATTATGGCTACACCTTC. The rearrangement joins TRBV12-3 or TRBV12-4 to TRBJ1-2; 7 bases match TRBD1. The V gene end was trimmed by 7 bases and the J gene end by 5 bases; junction bases not matched to a gene: 7. CDR3 size: 13 residues.

J is TRBJ1-2 and V is TRBV5-1; the match to TRBD1 covers 12 bases. Trimming at V came to 3 bases and at J to 7 bases, leaving 7 bases not matched to a gene. CDR3 size: 15 residues. CDR1 is SGHRS and CDR2 is YFSETQ in the germline V gene. CDR3 sequence reads: CASSSGQGAGAGYTF. DNA of the CDR3: TGCGCCAGCAGCTCGGGACAGGGGGCCGGTGCTGGCTACACCTTC.

This rearrangement joins TRBV4-2 to TRBJ2-7, with D maybe TRBD2 (6 bases). The germline CDR1 and CDR2 sequences are LGHNA and YNFKEQ. V lost 1 base to trimming and J lost 2 bases, with 15 bases between them. The CDR3 has 16 amino acids. CDR3: CASSQVGGRGPYEQYF. The CDR3 nucleotides are TGTGCCAGCAGCCAAGTGGGAGGACGGGGACCCTACGAGCAGTACTTC.

Note on this clone: This sample includes further DNA sequences coding for the same CDR3. V and J are TRBV6-5 and TRBJ2-2, with no clear D. This CDR3 has 14 amino acids. The V gene lost 0 bases and the J gene lost 4 bases, with 6 bases spanning the gap. Germline V lookup: CDR1 MNHEY, CDR2 SVGAGI. The CDR3 loop is CASSYSTGTGELFF. The DNA of the CDR3 is TGTGCCAGCAGTTACTCAACTGGCACCGGGGAGCTGTTTTTT.

The rearrangement uses TRBV28 and TRBJ1-1; 7 bases align to TRBD1. J lost 3 bases, V lost 8 bases, and 18 bases had no gene match. Looked up from germline, CDR1 is MDHEN and CDR2 is SYDVKM. CDR3 size: 17 residues. CDR3 amino acids: CASPPEDNLTGDTEAFF. In DNA, the CDR3 is TGTGCCAGCCCTCCCGAGGACAACCTTACAGGGGACACTGAAGCTTTCTTT.

Here the CDR3 reads CASSFITGYGYTF. DNA for the CDR3: TGTGCCAGCAGTTTCATCACAGGCTATGGCTACACCTTC. The chain links TRBV12-3 or TRBV12-4 to TRBJ1-2; D is perhaps TRBD1 (5 bases). The CDR3 is made up of 13 amino acids. The V end was cut by 3 bases, the J end by 4 bases, with 9 bases between.

This chain joins TRBV29-1 and TRBJ1-2; TRBD1 aligns across 7 bases. V trimming: 1 base; J trimming: 4 bases; junction bases outside the gene matches: 6. CDR3 size: 14 residues. Germline CDR1 and CDR2: SQVTM and ANQGSEA. CDR3 in DNA: TGCAGCGTTGAAGGACGAGGGGGCGCCTATGGCTACACCTTC. Translating it yields CSVEGRGGAYGYTF. The variable domain in full, completed from reference TRBV29-1 and TRBJ1-2, reads SAVISQKPSRDICQRGTSLTIQCQVDSQVTMMFWYRQQPGQSLTLIATANQGSEATYESGFVIDKFPISRPNLTFSTLTVSNMSPEDSSIYLCSVEGRGGAYGYTFGSGTRLTVV.

V and J are TRBV12-3 or TRBV12-4 and TRBJ1-1; D not resolved. Between the trimmed V and J ends, which lost 5 bases and 11 bases, there was a span of 12 bases. CDR3 length: 11 amino acids. The CDR3: CASSRSPVAFF. For the CDR3, the DNA is TGTGCCAGCAGTCGGTCCCCCGTGGCTTTCTTT.

The J gene is TRBJ2-6, the V gene TRBV10-3, with 9 bases that match TRBD1. There are 18 residues in the CDR3. J lost 2 bases, V lost 3 bases, and 8 bases had no gene match. Germline V CDR1 and CDR2: ENHRY, SYGVKD. The CDR3 loop reads CAISEAGTGSAGANVLTF. DNA of the CDR3: TGTGCCATCAGTGAAGCCGGGACAGGGTCTGCTGGGGCCAACGTCCTGACTTTC.